Below, 7 T cell receptor beta chains from the same sample are listed, as sequenced in a study of identical twins. TCRdb reprocessed the 5' RACE reads via MiXCR and lists one record per CDR3 protein. Among 450,000 or so distinct CDR3 sequences listed, less than 25% were seen once. This same sample was also taken into another study, of T cells expressing NK-cell markers.

The sequenced sample consisted of CD4+ T cells sorted from blood. The receptors stem from a woman aged 18-29 years in good health.

The rearrangement joins TRBV20-1 to TRBJ2-3, with D tentatively TRBD1 (6 bases). The CDR3 sequence is 12 residues long. Between the trimmed V and J ends, which lost 3 bases and 8 bases, there was a span of 12 bases. Germline V gene lookup returns CDR1 DFQATT and CDR2 SNEGSKA (reference sequence). CDR3 nucleotide sequence: TGCAGTGCTAGTTCAGGGGTGGGTACGCAGTATTTT. Protein: CSASSGVGTQYF.

The chain couples TRBV11-3 to TRBJ2-1; weak D call: TRBD2 (6 bases). V dropped 3 bases and J dropped 7 bases, with 16 bases sitting between them. This CDR3 has 15 amino acids. CDR1 SGHNT and CDR2 YENEEA come from the germline V gene. For the CDR3, the DNA is TGTGCCAGCAGCTTCTTCGGGGCGGGGAAAAATGAGCAGTTCTTC. The encoded protein is CASSFFGAGKNEQFF.

This clonotype occurred a few times. The DNA for the CDR3 is TGTGCCAGCCAGGTTTTCAACGAGCAGTACTTC. This codes for CASQVFNEQYF. The genes are TRBV6-5 and TRBJ2-7, with no clear D. The V gene's germline CDR1 is MNHEY and CDR2 SVGAGI. The ends were cut back, 8 bases at V and 5 bases at J, with 10 bases in the middle. The CDR3 is 11 residues long.

The chain carries TRBV7-6 and TRBJ2-2; D is undetermined. This CDR3 has 14 amino acids. Per the germline V gene, CDR1 is SGHVS and CDR2 is FNYEAQ. Trimming took off 1 base at V and 9 bases at J, with 12 bases between the two ends. As DNA, the CDR3 is TGTGCCAGCAGCTTAGGTCTAGGGAATCGGGAGCTGTTTTTT. This translates into CASSLGLGNRELFF.

The chain couples TRBV20-1 to TRBJ2-7, with 7 bases fitting TRBD2. This CDR3 spans 13 amino acids. V was pared by 6 bases and J by 6 bases, with 11 bases of the junction left unmatched. The germline V gene has CDR1 DFQATT and CDR2 SNEGSKA (reference sequence). Written as DNA, the CDR3 is TGCAGTGCAGTAAGCGGGAATACCGGCGAGCAGTACTTC. As protein: CSAVSGNTGEQYF.

The chain is built from TRBV5-1 and TRBJ2-7; 12 bases agree with TRBD1. Trimming took 0 bases from V and 2 from J; bases not matched to a gene: 6. The CDR3 covers 17 residues. Per germline, CDR1 SGHRS and CDR2 YFSETQ. This chain's CDR3 is CASSLALGQGATYEQYF. DNA for the CDR3: TGCGCCAGCAGCTTGGCCTTGGGACAGGGGGCGACCTACGAGCAGTACTTC.

The chain couples TRBV5-1 to TRBJ2-3, with TRBD2 matching 8 bases. There are 15 residues in the CDR3. CDR1 SGHRS and CDR2 YFSETQ come from the germline V gene. V was pared by 2 bases and J by 5 bases, with 7 bases of the junction left unmatched. CDR3 coding DNA: TGCGCCAGCAGCTTCGGACTAGCCGGGAGAGATACGCAGTATTTT. This codes for CASSFGLAGRDTQYF.